These T cell receptor beta chains were read from a single sample in a study of T cells of healthy individuals. TCRdb recomputed calls from the 5' RACE reads with MiXCR, one row per CDR3 protein. The table includes over 95,000 distinct CDR3 sequences, 17% detected once. These receptors all stem from a human donor in good health. Both conserved end residues are part of each CDR3. The D gene is left open where the match is weak. Only some rows state a clone size, as once, few, many or a class for expanded clones.

TGCAGCGTTATTGGACAGGGGGGCACCGGGGAGCTGTTTTTT | CSVIGQGGTGELFF | TRBJ2-2 | TRBV29-1 | many | TRBD1
TGTGCCAGCAGTGACGCAGGGCGGACCGGGGAGCTGTTTTTT | CASSDAGRTGELFF | TRBJ2-2 | TRBV2 | many | -
TGCAGTGCACTAGCGGGTTACAATGAGCAGTTCTTC | CSALAGYNEQFF | TRBJ2-1 | TRBV20-1 | few | TRBD2
TGTGGCAGCACCCCCCCTGCGGGTTCATGGGATACGCAGTATTTT | CGSTPPAGSWDTQYF | TRBJ2-3 | TRBV6-1 | - | -
TGCAGTGCTAGAGATCGACTAGCGGGGGCAAATGAGCAGTTCTTC | CSARDRLAGANEQFF | TRBJ2-1 | TRBV20-1 | - | TRBD2
TGCGCCAGCAGCTTGGGCATCTCTGGAAACACCATATATTTT | CASSLGISGNTIYF | TRBJ1-3 | TRBV5-1 | many | -
TGCAGCGTCTCAACCGGGACAGAGAATTCACCCCTCCACTTT | CSVSTGTENSPLHF | TRBJ1-6 | TRBV29-1 | few | TRBD1
TGTGCCAGCAGCTATGAGTCCAGGGGAGGAAATGAGCAGTTCTTC | CASSYESRGGNEQFF | TRBJ2-1 | TRBV7-9 | few | -
TGTGCCAGCTCCCTAACCAGACCCCGGGGGAATGAGCAGTTCTTC | CASSLTRPRGNEQFF | TRBJ2-1 | TRBV18 | few | -
TGTGCCAGTAGTAGAGCAGGCCGCAGGAATGGCTACACCTTC | CASSRAGRRNGYTF | TRBJ1-2 | TRBV19 | many | -
TGTGCCAGCAGCCAACACCCACAGGGACAGGCAGCTCTACAAGAGCAGTACTTC | CASSQHPQGQAALQEQYF | TRBJ2-7 | TRBV14 | many | TRBD1
TGTGCCAGCAGCCCCGGGTTTAGGGGTGGTGGCTACACCTTC | CASSPGFRGGGYTF | TRBJ1-2 | TRBV3-1 | few | -
TGCAGTGCTAGATTTGGACTAGCGGGGGGCGAGCAGTACTTC | CSARFGLAGGEQYF | TRBJ2-7 | TRBV20-1 | few | TRBD2
TGCGCCAGCAGCTTGACCTACAATTCACCCCTCCACTTT | CASSLTYNSPLHF | TRBJ1-6 | TRBV5-1 | many | -
TGCAGTGCTATGCCCGAGACCTACGAGCAGTACTTC | CSAMPETYEQYF | TRBJ2-7 | TRBV20-1 | many | -
TGTGCCAGCAGCTTGGCGAAGGGGAAGGCTTTCTTT | CASSLAKGKAFF | TRBJ1-1 | TRBV7-2 | - | -
TGTGCCTGGAGACCAAGGGCAGGGGGAAGCACCGGGGAGCTGTTTTTT | CAWRPRAGGSTGELFF | TRBJ2-2 | TRBV30 | - | TRBD1
TGTGCCAGCAGCTTAAGGACAGAAGGTTCACCCCTCCACTTT | CASSLRTEGSPLHF | TRBJ1-6 | TRBV5-6 | many | -
TGTGCCACCAGTGGAAGGAATCAGCCCCAGCATTTT | CATSGRNQPQHF | TRBJ1-5 | TRBV24-1 | many | -
TGTGCCAGCAGCCCTATCCAGGGGGGCACTCAGCCCCAGCATTTT | CASSPIQGGTQPQHF | TRBJ1-5 | TRBV6-5 | many | TRBD1
TGTGCCAGCGGACTGACTAGCGGGAGCGGGGAGCAGTTCTTC | CASGLTSGSGEQFF | TRBJ2-1 | TRBV28 | - | TRBD2
TGTGCCAGCAGCGTTTTAGGGAGAACCTACAATGAGCAGTTCTTC | CASSVLGRTYNEQFF | TRBJ2-1 | TRBV11-2 | - | -